Listed here are 24 T cell receptor beta chains from one sample, sequenced in a study of control samples from healthy donors and cancer patients. TCRdb's table, derived via immunoSEQ multiplex PCR, lists solely in-frame clones and lacks some. This sample has 150,000 to 200,000 clones, with around 88% found just once. What was sequenced was blood. The receptors come from a woman in her twenties or thirties in good health.

The chain combines TRBV19 with TRBJ1-5; the match to TRBD1 covers 10 bases. The V and J ends lost 4 bases and 2 bases, in that order; junction bases with no gene match: 5. From germline, CDR1 is LNHDA and CDR2 SQIVND (reference sequence). This CDR3 has 16 amino acids. CDR3 DNA sequence: TGTGCCAGTAGTACCGGGACAGGGGTTGGCAATCAGCCCCAGCATTTT. It translates to CASSTGTGVGNQPQHF.

This clone was observed a handful of times. J is TRBJ2-5 and V is TRBV5-1; 8 bases match TRBD1. The germline CDR1 and CDR2 sequences are SGHRS and YFSETQ. V shed 0 bases and J 6 bases; nucleotides not matched to a gene: 4. The CDR3 loop spans 14 amino acids. CDR3 sequence reads: CASSLEQGVKTQYF. Here the CDR3 DNA reads TGCGCCAGCAGCTTGGAACAGGGGGTAAAGACCCAGTACTTC.

The chain is built from TRBV11-3 and TRBJ2-5, with a weak D call TRBD1 (6 bases). This CDR3 has 17 amino acids. Trimming pared 5 bases from V and 2 bases from J, leaving 21 bases between. CDR1 and CDR2 (germline): SGHNT, YENEEA. Written as DNA, the CDR3 is TGTGCCAGCAGCCAGGGGCACGCGGGCAGCGCTCAAGAGACCCAGTACTTC. It specifies CASSQGHAGSAQETQYF. Looking up the rest from reference TRBV11-3 and TRBJ2-5 gives the full variable domain: EAGVVQSPRYKIIEKKQPVAFWCNPISGHNTLYWYLQNLGQGPELLIRYENEEAVDDSQLPKDRFSAERLKGVDSTLKIQPAELGDSAVYLCASSQGHAGSAQETQYFGPGTRLLVL.

This clone was seen only once. The rearrangement links TRBV30 to TRBJ1-2, with D uncertain. V was trimmed by 3 bases and J by 8 bases, leaving 19 bases between them. Per germline, CDR1 GTSNPN and CDR2 SVGIG (reference sequence). The CDR3 totals 14 residues. The DNA for the CDR3 is TGTGCCTGGAGCGGCCTTACCCCCCTTGAGGGCTACACCTTC. This codes for CAWSGLTPLEGYTF.

The chain carries TRBV29-1 and TRBJ1-1; D is undetermined. This CDR3 spans 13 amino acids. Per the germline V gene, CDR1 is SQVTM and CDR2 is ANQGSEA. Trimming removed 5 bases from V and 1 base from J, with 11 bases in between. CDR3 bases: TGCAGCGTTCACCGGGCAGCGAACACTGAAGCTTTCTTT. Protein sequence: CSVHRAANTEAFF.

V is TRBV5-1 and J is TRBJ2-3, with 11 nucleotides matching TRBD2. V trimming: 4 bases; J trimming: 0 bases; junction bases outside the gene matches: 10. Germline CDR1 and CDR2: SGHRS and YFSETQ. The CDR3 extends over 18 amino acids. The DNA for the CDR3 is TGCGCCAGCAGCGGGGGACTAGCGGCCTCAGGGAGCACAGATACGCAGTATTTT. Protein: CASSGGLAASGSTDTQYF.

In this sample, this clone turned up a few times. The genes are TRBV5-6 and TRBJ1-5; 7 nucleotides match TRBD1. Trimming at V came to 1 base and at J to 5 bases, leaving 3 bases not matched to a gene. In germline, CDR1 is SGHDT, CDR2 YYEEEE. The length of the CDR3 is 14 residues. CDR3 DNA: TGTGCCAGCAGCTTGAACAGGGGCGATCAGCCCCAGCATTTT. This translates into CASSLNRGDQPQHF.

V is TRBV29-1 and J is TRBJ2-1; TRBD2 might be the D (7 bases). Germline CDR1 reads SQVTM; CDR2 reads ANQGSEA. The CDR3 consists of 14 residues. The germline V and J ends were trimmed by 7 bases and 4 bases, with 17 bases remaining between them. CDR3 DNA: TGCAGCGCCCCGGAGGGGGGGCCATACAATGAGCAGTTCTTC. This encodes CSAPEGGPYNEQFF.

This clone was observed once. The V call is TRBV4-1, the J call TRBJ2-5, with 9 bases that match TRBD1. Germline lookup yields CDR1 MGHRA and CDR2 YSYEKL. The CDR3 spans 14 residues. Trimming at V came to 7 bases and at J to 4 bases, leaving 7 bases not matched to a gene. The CDR3 region has the DNA TGCGCCAGCAAGGGACAGGGAGTCCGAGAGACCCAGTACTTC. Translating gives CASKGQGVRETQYF.

The chain carries TRBV5-1 and TRBJ2-3, with D uncertain. The germline V and J ends were trimmed by 0 bases and 6 bases, with 11 bases remaining between them. The CDR3 is 14 amino acids. CDR1 is SGHRS, CDR2 YFSETQ, per germline. As DNA, the CDR3 is TGCGCCAGCAGCTTGGCCAGCTCAGCTGATACGCAGTATTTT. It encodes CASSLASSADTQYF.

The chain carries TRBV5-1 and TRBJ2-2; D unresolved. The V gene lost 0 bases and the J gene lost 4 bases, with 4 bases spanning the gap. The CDR3 is made up of 13 amino acids. The germline CDR1 and CDR2 sequences are SGHRS and YFSETQ. CDR3 nucleotide sequence: TGCGCCAGCAGCTTGGGGGGCACCGGGGAGCTGTTTTTT. Translating it yields CASSLGGTGELFF.

This clone was counted a single time. This sequence joins TRBV30 and TRBJ2-2, with D possibly matching TRBD2 (5 bases). The length of the CDR3 is 13 residues. Germline CDR1 GTSNPN, CDR2 SVGIG (reference sequence). V lost 1 base and J 3 bases, leaving 6 bases between the germline ends. For the CDR3, the DNA is TGTGCCTGGAGTGGGACTTACACCGGGGAGCTGTTTTTT. Protein sequence: CAWSGTYTGELFF. The full variable domain, its missing parts supplied by reference TRBV30 and TRBJ2-2, is SQTIHQWPATLVQPVGSPLSLECTVEGTSNPNLYWYRQAAGRGLQLLFYSVGIGQISSEVPQNLSASRPQDRQFILSSKKLLLSDSGFYLCAWSGTYTGELFFGEGSRLTVL.

The chain carries TRBV28 and TRBJ1-2; D may be TRBD1 (5 bases). Germline V gene sequence: CDR1 MDHEN, CDR2 SYDVKM. Trimming took 6 bases from V and 4 from J, leaving 12 bases between them. The CDR3 runs to 13 residues. The CDR3 nucleotides are TGTGCCAGCAGATCAGGGAGGATCTATGGCTACACCTTC. Protein sequence: CASRSGRIYGYTF.

The rearrangement links TRBV6-1 to TRBJ2-5; 8 nucleotides align to TRBD2. The CDR3 has 15 amino acids. The germline V gene has CDR1 MNHNS and CDR2 SASEGT. J gave up 5 bases and V 3 bases, and 8 bases lay outside the gene matches. CDR3 protein: CASSEERGSWETQYF. CDR3 bases: TGTGCCAGCAGTGAGGAGCGGGGGTCGTGGGAGACCCAGTACTTC.

The chain combines TRBV27 with TRBJ2-1; TRBD2 matches at 13 bases. V dropped 2 bases and J dropped 10; count of bases not matched to a gene: 11. CDR1 is MNHEY, CDR2 SMNVEV, per germline (reference sequence). The length of the CDR3 is 17 residues. The CDR3 DNA reads as TGTGCCAGCAGTTTAGGGGAGGGACTAGCGGGGACCGGGGAGCAGTTCTTC. Encoded protein: CASSLGEGLAGTGEQFF.

CDR3 region: CASSEVMNNSPLHF. CDR3 bases: TGTGCCAGCAGTGAAGTAATGAATAATTCACCCCTCCACTTT. The chain recombines TRBV6-1 with TRBJ1-6; D is undetermined. V shed 1 base and J shed 5 bases, with 6 bases lying between them. There are 14 residues in the CDR3. Looked up from germline, CDR1 is MNHNS and CDR2 is SASEGT.

This chain joins TRBV28 and TRBJ2-1; 8 nucleotides agree with TRBD2. Germline V gene lookup returns CDR1 MDHEN and CDR2 SYDVKM. The CDR3 sequence is 14 residues long. V gave up 8 bases and J gave up 7 bases; unmatched junction bases: 10. Here the CDR3 DNA reads TGTGCCAGCGTTTCGGGAGGGCCTTCGAATGAGCAGTTCTTC. Residues: CASVSGGPSNEQFF.

A single count supports this clone. The rearrangement uses TRBV7-9 and TRBJ2-7; 15 bases line up with TRBD2. V was pared by 6 bases and J by 1 base, with 13 bases of the junction left unmatched. Germline CDR1 reads SEHNR; CDR2 reads FQNEAQ (reference sequence). This CDR3 is built from 19 residues. CDR3 protein: CASSCRPGLAGGQSYEQYF. The CDR3 DNA reads TGTGCCAGCAGTTGCAGACCGGGACTAGCGGGAGGTCAATCCTACGAGCAGTACTTC.

The chain uses TRBV19 and TRBJ1-2; D is ambiguous. V was cut by 0 bases and J by 5 bases, with 13 bases left in between. CDR3 length equals 15 residues. Germline assignment: CDR1 LNHDA and CDR2 SQIVND (reference sequence). CDR3 nucleotide sequence: TGTGCCAGTAGTATAGATTACGGCCGGTTATATGGCTACACCTTC. Translating it yields CASSIDYGRLYGYTF.

The rearrangement joins TRBV6-1 to TRBJ1-1, with 8 bases matching TRBD1. The CDR3 consists of 15 residues. CDR1 MNHNS and CDR2 SASEGT come from the germline V gene. V was pared by 3 bases and J by 1 base, with 4 bases of the junction left unmatched. The CDR3 DNA reads TGTGCCAGCAGTGAGGACAGGGAAGGGAACACTGAAGCTTTCTTT. It yields the protein CASSEDREGNTEAFF.

This sequence joins TRBV27 and TRBJ1-6; D is unresolved. The CDR3 sequence is 13 residues long. The germline V gene encodes CDR1 MNHEY and CDR2 SMNVEV (reference sequence). V was pared by 5 bases and J by 8 bases, with 10 bases between. The DNA for the CDR3 is TGTGCCAGCAGTGCCCGTATGGATTCACCCCTCCACTTT. This encodes CASSARMDSPLHF.

This chain links TRBV20-1 with TRBJ2-1, with D possibly being TRBD2 (6 bases). This CDR3 has 13 amino acids. Trimming pared 3 bases from V and 15 bases from J, leaving 21 bases between. The germline V gene encodes CDR1 DFQATT and CDR2 SNEGSKA (reference sequence). CDR3 in amino acids: CSASPINRGYLFF. CDR3 nucleotide sequence: TGCAGTGCTAGTCCCATAAACCGGGGGTATCTGTTCTTC.

This chain links TRBV29-1 with TRBJ2-7; a weak D match, TRBD1 (6 bases). Trimming pared 5 bases from V and 0 bases from J, leaving 23 bases between. Germline CDR1 and CDR2: SQVTM and ANQGSEA. The CDR3 loop spans 17 amino acids. CDR3 sequence: CSVLEFDRPTSSYEQYF. For the CDR3, the DNA is TGCAGCGTTCTTGAGTTTGACAGGCCCACTAGCTCCTACGAGCAGTACTTC.

This chain joins TRBV2 and TRBJ2-3; 7 positions match TRBD2. The V segment lost 4 bases and the J segment 3 bases; nucleotides outside the gene matches: 4. The CDR3 is 14 amino acids. Germline V gives CDR1 SNHLY, CDR2 FYNNEI. The CDR3: CASSAGGSTDTQYF. Here the CDR3 DNA reads TGTGCCAGCAGTGCGGGGGGTTCTACAGATACGCAGTATTTT.